The 13 T cell receptor beta chains below come from one sample, sequenced in a study of T cell repertoires in cytomegalovirus infection. No antigen has been assigned to these receptors. MiXCR, applied by TCRdb to the reads, yields one record per CDR3 protein. The sample has around 130,000 distinct CDR3 sequences; roughly a quarter are singletons. Specimen: PBMCs, sequenced either directly or after in vitro stimulation (not recorded which). The receptor set was obtained from a human donor in good health (CMV status not recorded). Some clones in this sample may be carry-over from other donors' samples.

The V gene is TRBV29-1, the J gene TRBJ2-3; 8 bases are a match to TRBD1. The CDR3 sequence is 14 residues long. With V trimmed by 6 bases and J by 2 bases, 7 bases remained unmatched. Germline V gene sequence: CDR1 SQVTM, CDR2 ANQGSEA. The DNA for the CDR3 is TGCAGCGTCTATACAGGGGGATTCACAGATACGCAGTATTTT. It encodes CSVYTGGFTDTQYF.

The V call is TRBV6-6, the J call TRBJ2-6; D uncertain. The ends were cut back, 5 bases at V and 0 bases at J, with 17 bases in the middle. The CDR3 has 18 amino acids. From germline, CDR1 is MNHNY and CDR2 SVGAGI (reference sequence). CDR3 sequence: CASSEDSTLASGANVLTF. The CDR3 DNA reads TGTGCCAGCAGTGAGGATTCCACCCTGGCCTCTGGGGCCAACGTCCTGACTTTC.

This clonotype was seen repeatedly, ten times or more. V and J are TRBV25-1 and TRBJ1-2; 11 bases are a match to TRBD1. The germline gives CDR1 MGHDK, CDR2 SYGVNS. The CDR3 has 14 amino acids. Losses at the gene ends were 9 bases for V and 3 bases for J; bases not matched to a gene: 6. The CDR3 DNA is TGTGCCAGTTCCCGGGACAGGGGGGACTATGGCTACACCTTC. Amino acid sequence: CASSRDRGDYGYTF.

V gene TRBV6-2 or TRBV6-3 combines with J gene TRBJ1-4, with D maybe TRBD1 (6 bases). CDR1 and CDR2 (germline): MNHEY, SVGEGT. There are 15 residues in the CDR3. V lost 6 bases and J lost 4, with 15 bases in between. The DNA of the CDR3 is TGTGCCAGCAGACCCTCGGGGGCCCATAATGAAAAACTGTTTTTT. Amino acids: CASRPSGAHNEKLFF.

This sequence joins TRBV5-3 and TRBJ2-7, with TRBD2 matching 7 bases. TRBV5-3 falls under the ORF class, with uncertain function. The ends lost 2 bases at V and 0 bases at J; junction bases unmatched: 2. CDR3 length: 14 residues. The CDR3 sequence is CARSFQRDSYEQYV. The CDR3 DNA reads as TGTGCCAGAAGCTTTCAGCGGGACTCCTACGAGCAGTACGTC.

The gene calls are TRBV24-1 and TRBJ1-1, with D maybe TRBD1 (6 bases). CDR1 and CDR2 (germline): KGHDR, SFDVKD. The CDR3 runs 14 residues. V lost 5 bases to trimming and J lost 4 bases, with 13 bases between them. Written as DNA, the CDR3 is TGTGCCACCAGTGGGTCGAGGGGGGTCACTGAAGCTTTCTTT. Its translation is CATSGSRGVTEAFF.

This clonotype was seen ten or more times. This chain joins TRBV7-8 and TRBJ2-2; possible D gene TRBD2, 5 bases. Trimming removed 4 bases from V and 1 base from J, with 7 bases in between. The CDR3 has 14 residues. CDR1 is SGHVS and CDR2 is FQNEAQ in the germline V gene. CDR3 region: CASSYGRNTGELFF. The CDR3 bases are TGTGCCAGCAGCTATGGGAGGAACACCGGGGAGCTGTTTTTT. The variable domain in full, completed from reference TRBV7-8 and TRBJ2-2, reads GAGVSQSPRYKVAKRGQDVALRCDPISGHVSLFWYQQALGQGPEFLTYFQNEAQLDKSGLPSDRFFAERPEGSVSTLKIQRTQQEDSAVYLCASSYGRNTGELFFGEGSRLTVL.

The rearrangement links TRBV27 to TRBJ2-7, with TRBD1 as a possible D gene (6 bases). Germline assignment: CDR1 MNHEY and CDR2 SMNVEV (reference sequence). The CDR3 has 14 residues. V lost 3 bases and J lost 3, with 12 bases in between. The chain's CDR3 is CASSFRGGLYEQYV. CDR3 coding DNA: TGTGCCAGCAGTTTCAGGGGTGGTCTCTACGAGCAGTACGTC.

This clonotype was counted a few times. This chain uses TRBV9 with TRBJ2-1, with 7 bases identical to TRBD2. Germline V CDR1 and CDR2: SGDLS, YYNGEE. There are 15 residues in the CDR3. Germline trimming cut 0 bases from V and 6 bases from J; bases unmatched to any gene: 6. The CDR3 sequence is CASSVGSGRINEQFF. The CDR3 DNA reads as TGTGCCAGCAGCGTAGGTTCCGGGAGGATCAATGAGCAGTTCTTC. The full variable domain, with the rest looked up from reference TRBV9 and TRBJ2-1, is DSGVTQTPKHLITATGQRVTLRCSPRSGDLSVYWYQQSLDQGLQFLIQYYNGEERAKGNILERFSAQQFPDLHSELNLSSLELGDSALYFCASSVGSGRINEQFFGPGTRLTVL.

The chain has TRBV2 and TRBJ2-1; TRBD2 is a possible D gene (5 bases). Germline loops: CDR1 SNHLY, CDR2 FYNNEI. This CDR3 region has 13 residues. V lost 8 bases and J lost 0, with 8 bases in between. CDR3 region: CASGLSSYNEQFF. DNA of the CDR3: TGTGCCAGCGGACTTAGCTCCTACAATGAGCAGTTCTTC.

At least ten counts were recorded for this clonotype. V gene TRBV28 combines with J gene TRBJ2-3; no clear D gene. Germline CDR1 and CDR2: MDHEN and SYDVKM. Between the trimmed V and J ends, which lost 4 bases and 4 bases, there was a span of 15 bases. The CDR3 length is 15 residues. This chain's CDR3 is CASSSGVSPADTQYF. The CDR3 bases are TGTGCCAGCAGTTCTGGGGTCAGCCCGGCAGATACGCAGTATTTT.

The gene calls are TRBV6-2 or TRBV6-3 and TRBJ2-3, with 10 bases that match TRBD2. With V trimmed by 5 bases and J by 1 base, 6 bases remained unmatched. The germline gives CDR1 MNHEY, CDR2 SVGEGT. The length of the CDR3 is 16 residues. The DNA of the CDR3 is TGTGCCAGCAGTGGGACTAGCGCGTTGGGCACAGATACGCAGTATTTT. This encodes CASSGTSALGTDTQYF.

This clonotype was detected many times. The chain joins TRBV6-2 or TRBV6-3 to TRBJ1-1, with D maybe TRBD1 (6 bases). V was pared by 2 bases and J by 5 bases, with 18 bases between. The length of the CDR3 is 16 residues. Looked up from germline, CDR1 is MNHEY and CDR2 is SVGEGT. CDR3 loop: CASSYPPAGVSTEAFF. In DNA, the CDR3 is TGTGCCAGCAGTTACCCCCCGGCAGGGGTTAGTACTGAAGCTTTCTTT.